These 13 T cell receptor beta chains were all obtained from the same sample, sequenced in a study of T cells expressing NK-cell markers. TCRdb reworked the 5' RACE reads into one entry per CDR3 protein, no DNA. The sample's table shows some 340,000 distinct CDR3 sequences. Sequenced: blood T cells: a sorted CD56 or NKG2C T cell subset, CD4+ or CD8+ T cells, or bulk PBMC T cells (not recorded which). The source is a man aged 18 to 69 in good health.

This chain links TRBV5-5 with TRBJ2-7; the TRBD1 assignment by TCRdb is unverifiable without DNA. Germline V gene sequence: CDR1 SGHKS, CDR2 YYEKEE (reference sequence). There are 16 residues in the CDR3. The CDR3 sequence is CASSPPTGTVTYEQYF.

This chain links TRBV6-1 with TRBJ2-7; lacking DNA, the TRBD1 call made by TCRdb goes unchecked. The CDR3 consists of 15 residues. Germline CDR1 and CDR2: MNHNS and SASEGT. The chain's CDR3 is CASSVGGQGTYEQYF.

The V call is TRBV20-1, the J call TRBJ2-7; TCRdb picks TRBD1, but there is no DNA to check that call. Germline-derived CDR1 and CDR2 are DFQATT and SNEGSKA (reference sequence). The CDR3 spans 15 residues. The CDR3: CSASKSGKGSYEQYF.

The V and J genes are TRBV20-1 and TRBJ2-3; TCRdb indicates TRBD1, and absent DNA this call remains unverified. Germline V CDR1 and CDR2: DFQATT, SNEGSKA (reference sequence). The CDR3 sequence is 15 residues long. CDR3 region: CSASRTGGSTDTQYF.

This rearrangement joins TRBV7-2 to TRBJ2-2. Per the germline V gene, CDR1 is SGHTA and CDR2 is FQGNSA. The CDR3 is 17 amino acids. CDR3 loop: CASSPIRVRTNTGELFF.

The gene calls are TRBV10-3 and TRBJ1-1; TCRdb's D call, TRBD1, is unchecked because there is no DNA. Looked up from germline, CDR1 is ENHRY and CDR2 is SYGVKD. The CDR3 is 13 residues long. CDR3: CAISAQGNTEAFF.

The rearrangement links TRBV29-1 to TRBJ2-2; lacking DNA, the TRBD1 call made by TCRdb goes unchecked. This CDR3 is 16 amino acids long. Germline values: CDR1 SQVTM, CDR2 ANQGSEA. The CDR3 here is CSVGRGQGTNTGELFF.

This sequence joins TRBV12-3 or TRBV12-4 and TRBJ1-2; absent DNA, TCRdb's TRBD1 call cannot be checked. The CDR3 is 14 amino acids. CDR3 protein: CASSVGLQAMGYTF.

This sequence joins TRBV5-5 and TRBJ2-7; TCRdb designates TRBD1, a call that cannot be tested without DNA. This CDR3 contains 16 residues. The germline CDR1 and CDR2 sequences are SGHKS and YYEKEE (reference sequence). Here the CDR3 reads CASSFETGTYAYEQYF. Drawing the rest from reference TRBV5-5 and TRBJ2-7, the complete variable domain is DAGVTQSPTHLIKTRGQQVTLRCSPISGHKSVSWYQQVLGQGPQFIFQYYEKEERGRGNFPDRFSARQFPNYSSELNVNALLLGDSALYLCASSFETGTYAYEQYFGPGTRLTVT.

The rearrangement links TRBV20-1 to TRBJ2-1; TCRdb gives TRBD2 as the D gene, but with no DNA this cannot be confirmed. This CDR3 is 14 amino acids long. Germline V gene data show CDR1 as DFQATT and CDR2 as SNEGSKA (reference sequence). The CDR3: CSARDGSGPMQQFF.

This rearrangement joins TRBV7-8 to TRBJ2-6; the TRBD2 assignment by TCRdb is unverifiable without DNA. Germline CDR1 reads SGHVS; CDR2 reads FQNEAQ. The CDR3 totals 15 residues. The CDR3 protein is CASSSAGFGANVLTF.

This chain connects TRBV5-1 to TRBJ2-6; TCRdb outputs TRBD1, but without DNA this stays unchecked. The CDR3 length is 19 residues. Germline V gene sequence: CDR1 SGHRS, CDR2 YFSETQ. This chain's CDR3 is CASSLPSGTGPGGANVLTF.

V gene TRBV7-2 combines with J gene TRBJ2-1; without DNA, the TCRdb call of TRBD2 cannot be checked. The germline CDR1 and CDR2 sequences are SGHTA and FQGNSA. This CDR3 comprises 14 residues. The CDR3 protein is CASSWTSGDNEQFF.